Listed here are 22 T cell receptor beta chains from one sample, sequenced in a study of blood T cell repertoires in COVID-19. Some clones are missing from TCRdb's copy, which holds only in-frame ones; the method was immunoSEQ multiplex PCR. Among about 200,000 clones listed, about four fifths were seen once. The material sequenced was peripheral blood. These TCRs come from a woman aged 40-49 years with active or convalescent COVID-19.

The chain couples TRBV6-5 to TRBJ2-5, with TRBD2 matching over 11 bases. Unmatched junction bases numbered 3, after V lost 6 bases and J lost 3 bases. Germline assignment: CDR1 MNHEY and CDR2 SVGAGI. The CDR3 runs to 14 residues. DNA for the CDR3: TGTGCCAGCAGGGATAGCGGGGGGGAAGAGACCCAGTACTTC. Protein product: CASRDSGGEETQYF.

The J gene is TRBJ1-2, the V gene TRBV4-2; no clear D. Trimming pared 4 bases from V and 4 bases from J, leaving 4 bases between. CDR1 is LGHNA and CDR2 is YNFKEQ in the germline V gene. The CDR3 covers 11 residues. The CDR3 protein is CASSRLYGYTF. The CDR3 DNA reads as TGTGCCAGCAGCCGACTCTATGGCTACACCTTC.

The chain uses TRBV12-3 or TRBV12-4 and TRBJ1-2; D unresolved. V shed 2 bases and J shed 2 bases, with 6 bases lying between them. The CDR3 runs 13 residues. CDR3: CASSLRSNYGYTF. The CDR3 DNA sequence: TGTGCCAGCAGTTTAAGGAGCAACTATGGCTACACCTTC.

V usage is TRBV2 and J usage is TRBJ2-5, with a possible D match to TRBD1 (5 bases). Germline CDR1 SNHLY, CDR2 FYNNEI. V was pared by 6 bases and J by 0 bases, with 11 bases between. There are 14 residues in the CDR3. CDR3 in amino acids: CASRVDRNQETQYF. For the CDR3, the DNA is TGTGCCAGCAGAGTAGACAGAAACCAAGAGACCCAGTACTTC.

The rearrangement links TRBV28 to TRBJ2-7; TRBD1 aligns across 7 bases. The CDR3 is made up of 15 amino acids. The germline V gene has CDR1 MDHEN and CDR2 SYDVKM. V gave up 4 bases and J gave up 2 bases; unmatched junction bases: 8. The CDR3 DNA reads TGTGCCAGCAGTTCGCCCTCCGGGACAGCCTACGAGCAGTACTTC. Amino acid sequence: CASSSPSGTAYEQYF.

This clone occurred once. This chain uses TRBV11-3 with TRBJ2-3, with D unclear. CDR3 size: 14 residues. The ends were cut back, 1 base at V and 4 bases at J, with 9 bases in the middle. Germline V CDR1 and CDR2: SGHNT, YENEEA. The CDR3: CASSLGIRSDTQYF. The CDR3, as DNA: TGTGCCAGCAGCTTAGGAATCCGGTCAGATACGCAGTATTTT.

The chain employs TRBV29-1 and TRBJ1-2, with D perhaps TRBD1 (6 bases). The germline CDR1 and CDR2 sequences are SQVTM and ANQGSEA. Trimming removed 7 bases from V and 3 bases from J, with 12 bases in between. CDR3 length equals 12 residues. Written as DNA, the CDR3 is TGCAGCGCGGGACATTTCGACTATGGCTACACCTTC. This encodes CSAGHFDYGYTF.

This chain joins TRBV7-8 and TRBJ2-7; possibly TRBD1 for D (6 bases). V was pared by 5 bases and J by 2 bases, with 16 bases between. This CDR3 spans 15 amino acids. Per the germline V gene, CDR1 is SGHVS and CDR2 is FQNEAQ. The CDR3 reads CASSSRDTLTYEQYF. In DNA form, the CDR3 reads TGTGCCAGCAGCAGCCGGGACACATTAACCTACGAGCAGTACTTC.

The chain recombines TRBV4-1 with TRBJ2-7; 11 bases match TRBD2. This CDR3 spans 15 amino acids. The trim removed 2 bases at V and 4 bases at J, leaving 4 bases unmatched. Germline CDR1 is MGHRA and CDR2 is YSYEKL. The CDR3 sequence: CASSQPTSGNYEQYF. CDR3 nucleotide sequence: TGCGCCAGCAGCCAACCGACTAGCGGGAATTACGAGCAGTACTTC.

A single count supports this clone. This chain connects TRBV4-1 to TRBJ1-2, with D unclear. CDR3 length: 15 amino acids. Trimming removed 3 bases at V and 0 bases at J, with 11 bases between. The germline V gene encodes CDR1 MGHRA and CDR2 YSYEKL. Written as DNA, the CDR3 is TGCGCCAGCAGCCAGTACCTCGGGTCTAACTATGGCTACACCTTC. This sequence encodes CASSQYLGSNYGYTF.

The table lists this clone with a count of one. CDR3 region: CASSEAGGLAGSEQFF. CDR3 DNA: TGTGCCAGCAGTGAAGCAGGGGGACTAGCGGGATCTGAGCAGTTCTTC. The genes are TRBV6-1 and TRBJ2-1; 13 nucleotides agree with TRBD2. Germline values: CDR1 MNHNS, CDR2 SASEGT. The trim removed 0 bases at V and 9 bases at J, leaving 5 bases unmatched. The CDR3 consists of 16 residues.

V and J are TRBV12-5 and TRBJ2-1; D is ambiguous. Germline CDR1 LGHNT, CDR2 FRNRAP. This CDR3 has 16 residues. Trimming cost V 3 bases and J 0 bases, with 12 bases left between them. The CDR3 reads CASGFSQVPSYNEQFF. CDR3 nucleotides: TGTGCTAGTGGTTTTAGTCAGGTCCCCTCCTACAATGAGCAGTTCTTC.

The CDR3 is CASSLAFGGGTDTQYF. Here the CDR3 DNA reads TGTGCCAGCAGCTTGGCTTTCGGGGGTGGCACAGATACGCAGTATTTT. The chain has TRBV5-4 and TRBJ2-3; tentatively, D is TRBD2 (6 bases). This CDR3 has 16 residues. From germline, CDR1 is SGHNT and CDR2 YYREEE (reference sequence). Trimming stripped 0 bases from V and 1 base from J, with 12 bases between.

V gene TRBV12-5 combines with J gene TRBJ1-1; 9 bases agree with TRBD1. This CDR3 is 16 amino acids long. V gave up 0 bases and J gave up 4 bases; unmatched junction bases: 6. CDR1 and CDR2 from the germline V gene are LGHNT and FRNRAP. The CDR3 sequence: CASGLVPGQGPTEAFF. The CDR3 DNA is TGTGCTAGTGGTTTGGTACCGGGACAGGGCCCCACTGAAGCTTTCTTT.

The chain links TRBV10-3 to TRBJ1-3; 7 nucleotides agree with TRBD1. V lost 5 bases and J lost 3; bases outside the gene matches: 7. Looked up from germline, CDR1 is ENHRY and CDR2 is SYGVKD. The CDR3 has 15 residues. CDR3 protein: CAISQSGQVGNTIYF. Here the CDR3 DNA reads TGTGCCATCAGTCAATCTGGACAGGTTGGAAACACCATATATTTT.

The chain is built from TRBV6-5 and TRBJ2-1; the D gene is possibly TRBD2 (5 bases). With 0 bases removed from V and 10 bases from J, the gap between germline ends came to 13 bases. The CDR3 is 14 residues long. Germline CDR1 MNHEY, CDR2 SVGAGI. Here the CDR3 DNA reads TGTGCCAGCAGTTACTCGGAAGAAGGGAGAGAGCAGTTCTTC. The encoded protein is CASSYSEEGREQFF.

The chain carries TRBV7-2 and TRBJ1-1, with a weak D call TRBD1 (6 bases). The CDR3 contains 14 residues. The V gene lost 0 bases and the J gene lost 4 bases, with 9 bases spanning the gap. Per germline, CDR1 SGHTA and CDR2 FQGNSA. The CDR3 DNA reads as TGTGCCAGCAGCTTAGCGAAGGGGGTCACTGAAGCTTTCTTT. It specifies CASSLAKGVTEAFF.

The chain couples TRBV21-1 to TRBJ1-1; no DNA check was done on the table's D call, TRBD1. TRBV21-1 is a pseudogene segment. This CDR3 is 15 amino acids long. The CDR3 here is CASSSVVQGNTEAFF. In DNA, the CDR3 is TGTGCCAGCAGCAGTGTAGTTCAGGGGAACACTGAAGCTTTCTTT.

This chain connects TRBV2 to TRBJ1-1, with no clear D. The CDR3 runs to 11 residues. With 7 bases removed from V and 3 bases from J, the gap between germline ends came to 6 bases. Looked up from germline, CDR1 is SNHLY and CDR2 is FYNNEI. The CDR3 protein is CASNGDTEAFF. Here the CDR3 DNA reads TGTGCCAGCAACGGGGACACTGAAGCTTTCTTT.

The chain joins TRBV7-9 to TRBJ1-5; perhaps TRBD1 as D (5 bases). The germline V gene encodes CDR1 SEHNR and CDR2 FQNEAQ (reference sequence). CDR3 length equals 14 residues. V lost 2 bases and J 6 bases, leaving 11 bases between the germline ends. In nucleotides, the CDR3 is TGTGCCAGCAGCTTACCGGGGGGAGGTCAGCCCCAGCATTTT. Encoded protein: CASSLPGGGQPQHF. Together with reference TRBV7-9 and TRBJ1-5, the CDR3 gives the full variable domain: DTGVSQNPRHKITKRGQNVTFRCDPISEHNRLYWYRQTLGQGPEFLTYFQNEAQLEKSRLLSDRFSAERPKGSFSTLEIQRTEQGDSAMYLCASSLPGGGQPQHFGDGTRLSIL.

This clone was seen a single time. The CDR3 reads CASTLLAAGTDTQYF. As DNA, the CDR3 is TGTGCCAGCACCCTACTAGCGGCCGGCACAGATACGCAGTATTTT. The chain couples TRBV7-9 to TRBJ2-3; 8 positions match TRBD2. Germline CDR1 reads SEHNR; CDR2 reads FQNEAQ (reference sequence). The CDR3 covers 15 residues. V trimming: 7 bases; J trimming: 1 base; junction bases outside the gene matches: 7.

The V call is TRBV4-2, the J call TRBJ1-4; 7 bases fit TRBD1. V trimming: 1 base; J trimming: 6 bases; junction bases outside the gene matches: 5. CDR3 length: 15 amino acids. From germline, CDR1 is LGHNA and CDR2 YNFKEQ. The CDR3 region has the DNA TGTGCCAGCAGCCAAGTTGGCCAGGGGGATGAAAAACTGTTTTTT. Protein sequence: CASSQVGQGDEKLFF.